The clone carrying this TCR beta chain has only a few counts. Its antigen is unknown. One heparinised blood draw averaging about 116 mL was given by each donor. The CDR3 loop spans 14 amino acids. Germline V gene sequence: CDR1 SGHTA, CDR2 FQGNSA. The ends were cut back, 0 bases at V and 3 bases at J, with 8 bases in the middle. cDNA synthesis used the whole RNA isolate, giving expressed TCRB sequences. The table came from immunoSEQ multiplex PCR; TCRdb's copy has only in-frame clones and leaves some out. The sample has under 550,000 clones, over 10% seen once. These data come from a study of beta chain features in type 1 diabetes. Study in general: Cells sorted and examined across all samples totaled more than 95,000,000.

Findings and caveats of the study: Among type 1 diabetes patients, VDJ junctions had fewer insertions and more deletions. Moderate but significant shortening of TCRB CDR3s was recorded in all four CD4+ subsets from Type 1 diabetes patients.

The clonotype originates from a young woman in good health. The rearrangement links TRBV7-2 to TRBJ2-5, with D unclear. The sequencing sample was made of naive CD4+ T cells from blood. CDR3 nucleotides: TGTGCCAGCAGCTTAGCGGGGTTCAAAGAGACCCAGTACTTC. Protein: CASSLAGFKETQYF.